This T cell receptor (beta chain) was recorded in a study of T cell repertoires in aging, cancer and after chemotherapy. Study-level information: Donor ages fell into six groups from 30 or younger up to 70 or older. Broader study findings: Compared with age-matched healthy donors, untreated hematological or solid cancer patients showed higher blood TCR clonality. Loss of evenness, beyond lost richness, contributed to age-related TCR diversity decline in cancer patients.

TCR beta rearrangements were amplified from peripheral blood genomic DNA. By frequency in the sample, this clonotype is medium-sized. What it binds is unknown. Germline lookup yields CDR1 MNHEY and CDR2 SVGAGI. The CDR3 covers 15 residues. V was clipped by 2 bases and J by 1 base, with 8 bases between them. A mixed TRB-A/B primer pool amplified rearranged TRB by multiplex touch-down PCR. TCRdb reprocessed the multiplex PCR reads via MiXCR and lists one record per CDR3 protein. The data contain around 5,000 distinct CDR3 sequences, approximately 24% of them singletons. The chain recombines TRBV6-5 with TRBJ1-4; the D gene is possibly TRBD1 (5 bases). The sequenced sample consisted of blood. This TCR was recovered from a human donor in good health. Written as DNA, the CDR3 is TGTGCCAGCAGTTACGGGCAGGGAACTAATGAAAAACTGTTTTTT. This gives the protein CASSYGQGTNEKLFF.